The T cell receptor (beta chain) described here comes from a study of blood T cell repertoires in COVID-19. Study context: COVID-19 samples, acute and convalescent, were from the United States, Italy and Spain. In each case, the material was cDNA or gDNA derived from T cells, B-cell-depleted T cells, or PBMCs.

V lost 2 bases to trimming and J lost 1 base, with 11 bases between them. The germline V gene encodes CDR1 MNHEY and CDR2 SVGEGT. The CDR3 consists of 15 residues. Per the original methods: Nucleated cell counts were estimated from reference gene primer amplification. This table comes from immunoSEQ multiplex PCR, and its TCRdb copy is limited to in-frame clones, with some not included. The V and J calls and clone size come from that table; D and trimming were worked out from the DNA. The data contain just under 300,000 clones, roughly 86% of them singletons. The source is a man between 65 and 85 years old with acute or convalescent COVID-19. The chain uses TRBV6-2 or TRBV6-3 and TRBJ1-1, with D possibly being TRBD1 (5 bases). Specimen: peripheral blood. CDR3 sequence: CASSYGRGWNTEAFF. The CDR3 DNA reads as TGTGCCAGCAGTTACGGAAGGGGATGGAACACTGAAGCTTTCTTT.